In its sample, the clone carrying this T cell receptor beta chain was seen a few times. Localized lung adenocarcinoma, a non-small cell lung cancer, affected the donors. The data belong to a study of CD4 and CD8 cells across lung adenocarcinoma regions. V was trimmed by 0 bases and J by 3 bases, leaving 15 bases between them. The CDR3 runs 16 residues. CDR1 is SGHRS, CDR2 YFSETQ, per germline. One entry per CDR3 protein results from TCRdb running MiXCR on the PCR reads. The data contain 23,000 or so distinct CDR3 sequences, around 56% of them singletons. The gene calls are TRBV5-1 and TRBJ2-5; D is tentatively TRBD1 or TRBD2 (5 bases each). Source material: CD8+ T cells from the center of a lung tumor. The clonotype comes from a male donor with lung adenocarcinoma. The CD4 and CD8 labels of this study may be unreliable. The CDR3 DNA is TGCGCCAGCAGCTTGGGTTCGGGACGAACCAAAGAGACCCAGTACTTC. Its translation: CASSLGSGRTKETQYF.